These T cell receptor beta chains were read from a single sample in a study of cytomegalovirus exposure and HLA in healthy donors. This table comes from immunoSEQ multiplex PCR, and its TCRdb copy is limited to in-frame clones, with some not included. The sample has 150,000 to 200,000 clones; around nine tenths are singletons. The sample taken for sequencing was PBMCs. These receptors all come from a woman aged 18 to 35 in good health and CMV-seronegative. Both conserved end residues are part of each CDR3. The order of the fields is V gene, J gene, clone size, D gene, CDR3 length, CDR3 protein, CDR3 DNA. The D gene is left open where the match is weak. Clone sizes are given selectively: once, few, many, or a class where the clone is expanded.

v_call: TRBV5-1; j_call: TRBJ1-6; clone_size: .; d_call: .; cdr3_length: 15; cdr3_aa: CASSLLSPRDSPLHF; cdr3_nt: TGCGCCAGCAGCTTGCTCTCGCCCAGGGATTCACCCCTCCACTTT
v_call: TRBV5-1; j_call: TRBJ1-5; clone_size: .; d_call: TRBD1; cdr3_length: 14; cdr3_aa: CASSLQGEDQPQHF; cdr3_nt: TGCGCCAGCAGCCTTCAGGGGGAGGATCAGCCCCAGCATTTT
v_call: TRBV6-4; j_call: TRBJ2-3; clone_size: .; d_call: .; cdr3_length: 16; cdr3_aa: CASSDSPEGGTDTQYF; cdr3_nt: TGTGCCAGCAGTGACAGCCCCGAAGGGGGCACAGATACGCAGTATTTT
v_call: TRBV28; j_call: TRBJ1-4; clone_size: .; d_call: TRBD1; cdr3_length: 13; cdr3_aa: CASRTGVSEKLFF; cdr3_nt: TGTGCCAGCCGGACAGGGGTGAGTGAAAAACTGTTTTTT
v_call: TRBV30; j_call: TRBJ1-1; clone_size: .; d_call: .; cdr3_length: 11; cdr3_aa: CAWSVERGAFF; cdr3_nt: TGTGCCTGGAGTGTGGAAAGGGGAGCTTTCTTT
v_call: TRBV19; j_call: TRBJ1-2; clone_size: .; d_call: TRBD1; cdr3_length: 14; cdr3_aa: CASSTDRGLRGYTF; cdr3_nt: TGTGCCAGTAGTACCGACAGGGGGCTCCGGGGCTACACCTTC
v_call: TRBV5-1; j_call: TRBJ2-1; clone_size: .; d_call: TRBD2; cdr3_length: 16; cdr3_aa: CASSLVATSGGNEQFF; cdr3_nt: TGCGCCAGCAGCTTGGTAGCGACTAGCGGGGGCAATGAGCAGTTCTTC
v_call: TRBV6-1; j_call: TRBJ2-3; clone_size: .; d_call: TRBD2; cdr3_length: 15; cdr3_aa: CATLSGRGGPDTQYF; cdr3_nt: TGTGCCACCCTGAGTGGGCGGGGGGGCCCAGATACGCAGTATTTT
v_call: TRBV7-6; j_call: TRBJ2-3; clone_size: .; d_call: .; cdr3_length: 15; cdr3_aa: CASSLTSGVADTQYF; cdr3_nt: TGTGCCAGCAGCCTTACCTCAGGGGTAGCAGATACGCAGTATTTT
v_call: TRBV5-1; j_call: TRBJ1-6; clone_size: .; d_call: TRBD1; cdr3_length: 14; cdr3_aa: CASSTDRDGSPLHF; cdr3_nt: TGCGCCAGCAGTACCGACAGGGATGGCTCACCCCTCCACTTT
v_call: TRBV29-1; j_call: TRBJ2-7; clone_size: few; d_call: .; cdr3_length: 12; cdr3_aa: CSVSEQGLEQYF; cdr3_nt: TGCAGCGTGTCCGAGCAGGGGCTCGAGCAGTACTTC
v_call: TRBV19; j_call: TRBJ1-2; clone_size: .; d_call: .; cdr3_length: 14; cdr3_aa: CASVWTGGHYGYTF; cdr3_nt: TGTGCCAGTGTTTGGACCGGAGGACACTATGGCTACACCTTC
v_call: TRBV7-3; j_call: TRBJ2-5; clone_size: .; d_call: TRBD1; cdr3_length: 15; cdr3_aa: CASSSRQGVRETQYF; cdr3_nt: TGTGCCAGCAGCTCTAGACAGGGGGTGAGAGAGACCCAGTACTTC
v_call: TRBV30; j_call: TRBJ2-3; clone_size: .; d_call: .; cdr3_length: 12; cdr3_aa: CAWTGNTDTQYF; cdr3_nt: TGTGCCTGGACAGGGAACACAGATACGCAGTATTTT
v_call: TRBV7-9; j_call: TRBJ2-7; clone_size: .; d_call: .; cdr3_length: 14; cdr3_aa: CASSFGEASYEQYF; cdr3_nt: TGTGCCAGCAGCTTTGGGGAGGCCTCCTACGAGCAGTACTTC
v_call: TRBV18; j_call: TRBJ1-4; clone_size: .; d_call: TRBD1; cdr3_length: 14; cdr3_aa: CASSPDRGDEKLFF; cdr3_nt: TGTGCCAGCTCACCCGACAGGGGGGATGAAAAACTGTTTTTT
v_call: TRBV6-5; j_call: TRBJ2-5; clone_size: .; d_call: .; cdr3_length: 13; cdr3_aa: CASSERGQETQYF; cdr3_nt: TGTGCCAGCAGTGAAAGGGGGCAAGAGACCCAGTACTTC
v_call: TRBV4-2; j_call: TRBJ2-5; clone_size: .; d_call: TRBD2; cdr3_length: 16; cdr3_aa: CASSQPAGGGPKTQYF; cdr3_nt: TGTGCCAGCAGCCAACCAGCGGGAGGAGGGCCTAAGACCCAGTACTTC
v_call: TRBV30; j_call: TRBJ1-3; clone_size: .; d_call: TRBD1; cdr3_length: 14; cdr3_aa: CAWGQGLLGNTIYF; cdr3_nt: TGTGCCTGGGGACAGGGGCTACTTGGAAACACCATATATTTT